This record covers a single TCR beta chain. Its antigen is as yet unknown. At one of its ends the junction is not consistent with the germline gene, which may arise from a read error. This entry belongs to a study of cytomegalovirus exposure and HLA in healthy donors. At the level of the study: Inside one of the first data releases sat about 91 million unique TCRs taken from HLA-typed donors. Findings and limits, study-wide: It was confirmed in vitro that a few of the CMV-associated chains were specific for CMV antigens. Owing to their indistinguishability, certain V segments, notably TRBV6-2 and TRBV6-3, were excluded. While the bulk of TCR sequences proved rare, some public TCRs turned up in many donors.

Germline loops: CDR1 LGHNA, CDR2 YNFKEQ. CDR3 length: 12 amino acids. The PCR contained 60 Vbeta and 13 Jbeta primers. The table came from immunoSEQ multiplex PCR; TCRdb's copy has only in-frame clones and leaves some out. The sample consists of hundreds of thousands of clones, about 75% of them appearing once. The clonotype originates from a male donor in good health and CMV-seronegative. This sequence joins TRBV4-2 and TRBJ1-4; TRBD1 might be the D (5 bases). Specimen: PBMCs. CDR3 residues: CASSQGRDRVIF. In DNA form, the CDR3 reads TGTGCCAGCAGCCAAGGGCGGGACCGAGTGATTTTT.